This T cell receptor beta chain comes out of a study of CD8+ T cells in alopecia areata. Reverse transcribed after extraction, RNA yielded cDNA as the sequencing template. This table comes from immunoSEQ multiplex PCR, and its TCRdb copy is limited to in-frame clones, with some not included. This sample has 85,000 to 110,000 clones; 55% occur once, and the top ten carry around 9%. Separation by sorting yielded CD4+ and CD8+ T cells from PBMCs. With 4 bases removed from V and 1 base from J, the gap between germline ends came to 7 bases. CDR1 SNHLY and CDR2 FYNNEI come from the germline V gene. The CDR3 sequence is 13 residues long.

The TCR comes from a human donor in good health. The chain joins TRBV2 to TRBJ1-1; D is perhaps TRBD1 (5 bases). What was sequenced was CD4+ T cells sorted from blood. The CDR3 reads CASSAGGNTEAFF. In nucleotides, the CDR3 is TGTGCCAGCAGTGCCGGGGGGAACACTGAAGCTTTCTTT.